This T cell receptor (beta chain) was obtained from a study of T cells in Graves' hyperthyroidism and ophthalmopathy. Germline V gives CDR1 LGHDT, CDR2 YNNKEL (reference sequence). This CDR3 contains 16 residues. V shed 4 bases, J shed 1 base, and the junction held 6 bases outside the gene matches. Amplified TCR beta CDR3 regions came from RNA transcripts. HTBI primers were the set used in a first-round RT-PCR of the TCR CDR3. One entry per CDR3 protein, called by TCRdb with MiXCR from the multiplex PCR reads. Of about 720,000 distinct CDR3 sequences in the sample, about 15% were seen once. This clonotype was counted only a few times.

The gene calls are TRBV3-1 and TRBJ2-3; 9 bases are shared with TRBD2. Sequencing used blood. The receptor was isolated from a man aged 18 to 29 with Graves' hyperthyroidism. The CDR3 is CASSPEASGGTDTQYF. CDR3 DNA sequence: TGTGCCAGCAGCCCGGAGGCTAGCGGGGGCACAGATACGCAGTATTTT.